The TCR beta chain under discussion was sequenced for a study of siplizumab effects on memory and regulatory T cells. Findings of the study overall: Naive or memory phenotype was unassignable for roughly 75-96% of proliferating CD4+ or CD8+ clones. Significantly reduced by siplizumab was the cumulative frequency of alloreactive sequences, namely those traceable to unstimulated CD4+ memory cells.

For this clone: Its target is unknown.

The CDR3 extends over 15 amino acids. Germline lookup yields CDR1 MDHEN and CDR2 SYDVKM. V lost 2 bases, J lost 2 bases, and 10 bases lay in between. This table comes from immunoSEQ multiplex PCR, and its TCRdb copy is limited to in-frame clones, with some not included. The sample holds over 85,000 clones, approximately 97% seen once. Sequencing was carried out using naive CD4+ T cells sorted from blood. This sequence joins TRBV28 and TRBJ1-5; no clear D. This clonotype originated in a human donor in good health. The CDR3 loop reads CASSLTGPGNQPQHF. Written as DNA, the CDR3 is TGTGCCAGCAGTTTAACTGGGCCGGGCAATCAGCCCCAGCATTTT.